This T cell receptor beta chain was documented in a study of blood T cell repertoires in COVID-19 (dated by TCRdb to about 2020). As for the study more broadly: Samples from collaborators originated in the United States, Italy and Spain and spanned both the acute and convalescent phases of COVID-19. The samples were drawn from the first 160 participants of the ongoing ImmuneRACE study and from about 1,200 subjects provided by 6 global collaborators. A freely available public database, intended as a resource for researchers studying the immune response to SARS-CoV-2, is where the repertoires were released. The material from the prospective study consisted of cDNA or gDNA derived from T cells, B-cell-depleted T cells, or PBMCs. Sample metadata almost always included a de-identified subject ID, COVID-19 status, age in years and sex. Where HLA class I and class II types were available, the types were taken from metadata supplied by the sample provider, not from assay-based typing. Subjects who had been exposed to COVID-19, were actively infected with it, or had recovered from it provided the deeply sampled blood TCRbeta repertoires that made up the dataset.

Sequences SGHRS (CDR1) and YFSETQ (CDR2) are obtained from the germline V gene. Reading from cysteine to phenylalanine, the CDR3 counts 14 amino acids. Of the read, only the CDR3 DNA is kept; its 42 bases are in frame from base 1. Compared with germline, V lacks 4 bases and J lacks 2 bases; bases without a gene match: 3. Broader findings and caveats from the paper: The quantity of clinical and demographic metadata differed by source and by participant and was supplied without curation.

In regard to this clone: The antigen it recognizes is unknown. No qualities accompany the bases; no much larger clone lies one base away. Other DNA variants within this sample encode the same CDR3.

TCRbeta CDR3 regions were amplified from genomic DNA using the immunoSEQ Assay, a bias-controlled multiplex PCR. As for the original processing: The number of nucleated cells in each sample was estimated by amplification of reference gene primers within the assay. To quantify the absolute abundance of each unique TCRbeta CDR3 rearrangement, sequence reads were collapsed and filtered. Productive Simpson clonality was computed per sample as the square root of Simpson's diversity index over productive rearrangements. TCRdb stores this immuneACCESS table with in-frame sequences only. Part of the clones is absent; in the studies checked, under half of the shortfall reflects unresolved V genes, and no reason is known for the rest. V and J calls plus clone size are reproduced from that table; the DNA served to infer D and trimming. For this sample there are about 240,000 clones; about four fifths appear just once. More than 9.5% of the sample goes to the ten largest clones.

Collaborating institutions collected whole blood in K2EDTA tubes following their own protocols. For TCRbeta analysis, collaborator samples were shipped as frozen whole blood, as isolated PBMCs, or as DNA extracted from either sample type. The rearranged chain carries TRBV5-1 and TRBJ1-5; TRBD1 agrees with 7 junctional bases. Sequenced material: peripheral blood. The sequence was collected from a woman of 80 years or more with acute or convalescent COVID-19. This receptor carries the CDR3 CASSPGQGNQPQHF. The nucleotide sequence reads TGCGCCAGCAGCCCTGGACAGGGCAATCAGCCCCAGCATTTT.